This TCR beta chain was sequenced in a study of blood T cell repertoires in COVID-19. Study-wide context: Sites across the United States, Italy and Spain contributed samples from acute and convalescent COVID-19. T cells, B-cell-depleted T cells, or PBMCs supplied cDNA or gDNA.

Trimming stripped 1 base from V and 5 bases from J, with 9 bases between. Germline V gives CDR1 GTSNPN, CDR2 SVGIG (reference sequence). CDR3 length equals 13 residues. How the authors handled the data: Reference gene primers were amplified, and this amplification served to estimate nucleated cell counts. Here immunoSEQ multiplex PCR was the method, and the copy in TCRdb shows in-frame clones only, minus some. Clone size and the V and J calls come from that table; the DNA yielded D and trimming. Seen here are 250,000 to 300,000 clones, 70% to 90% observed once, and the top ten hold approximately 11%. The sample holds a few counts of this clone.

The sequence derives from a woman in her 70s with acute or convalescent COVID-19. What was sequenced was peripheral blood. V usage is TRBV30 and J usage is TRBJ1-5; possible D gene TRBD1, 5 bases. CDR3 bases: TGTGCCTGGAGTGCAGGGAATGATCAGCCCCAGCATTTT. Translation: CAWSAGNDQPQHF.